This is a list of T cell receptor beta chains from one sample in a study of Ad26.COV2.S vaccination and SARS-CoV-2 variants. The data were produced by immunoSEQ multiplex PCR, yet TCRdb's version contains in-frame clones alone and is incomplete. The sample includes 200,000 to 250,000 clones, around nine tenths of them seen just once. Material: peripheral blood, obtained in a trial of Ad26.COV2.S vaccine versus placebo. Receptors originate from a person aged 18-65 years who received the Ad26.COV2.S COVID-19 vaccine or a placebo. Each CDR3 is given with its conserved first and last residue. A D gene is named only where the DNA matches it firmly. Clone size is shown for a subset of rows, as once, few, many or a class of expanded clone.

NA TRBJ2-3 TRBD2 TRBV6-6 TGTGCCAGCAGTTTCCCCGGGACTAGCAAGGATACGCAGTATTTT CASSFPGTSKDTQYF
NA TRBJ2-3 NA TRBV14 TGTGCCAGCAGCCAAGAGGAGCGGGCCAGCACAGATACGCAGTATTTT CASSQEERASTDTQYF
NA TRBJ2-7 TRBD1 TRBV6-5 TGTGCCAGCAGACAGGGGATCGAGCAGTACTTC CASRQGIEQYF
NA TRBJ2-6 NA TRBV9 TGTGCCAGCAGCGTAGCTAGTCAAGCCAACGTCCTGACTTTC CASSVASQANVLTF
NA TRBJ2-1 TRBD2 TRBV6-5 TGTGCCAGCAGGCCCAGCGGGGGGGGCCGTCATGAGCAGTTCTTC CASRPSGGGRHEQFF
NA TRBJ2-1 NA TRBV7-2 TGTGCCAGCAGCTTAGGGAGGGGAGGCGGTGAGCAGTTCTTC CASSLGRGGGEQFF
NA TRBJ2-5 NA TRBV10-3 TGTGCCATCAAAGAGGAGGTGGAGGAGACCCAGTACTTC CAIKEEVEETQYF
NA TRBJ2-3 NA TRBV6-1 TGTGCCAGCAGTGAACCCCCCGCTAGCACAGATACGCAGTATTTT CASSEPPASTDTQYF
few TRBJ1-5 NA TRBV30 TGTGCCTGGAGCACCAGGGGTTATAGCAATCAGCCCCAGCATTTT CAWSTRGYSNQPQHF
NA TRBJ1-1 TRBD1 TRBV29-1 TGCAGCGTTGAAGACGGATTTCGACAGGGGTACCCTGAAGCTTTCTTT CSVEDGFRQGYPEAFF
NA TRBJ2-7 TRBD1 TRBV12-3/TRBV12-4 TGTGCCAGCAGTCCCTCAGGGGGCGAGCAGTACTTC CASSPSGGEQYF
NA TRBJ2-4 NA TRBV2 TGTGCCAGCAGTGAGTCCCTAGGTTTGGACTTC CASSESLGLDF
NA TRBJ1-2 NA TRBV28 TGTGCCAGCAGTACAAGATACAGGGTATCGAACTATGGCTACACCTTC CASSTRYRVSNYGYTF
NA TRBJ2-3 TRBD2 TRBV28 TGTGCCAGCAGTTCAGCGGGAGTCGCAGATACGCAGTATTTT CASSSAGVADTQYF
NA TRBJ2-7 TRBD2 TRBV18 TGTGCCAGCTCACCACAAGCTAGCGGGAGTTACGAGCAGTACTTC CASSPQASGSYEQYF
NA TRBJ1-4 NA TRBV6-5 TGTGCCAGCAGTAGGGAGGTAACTAATGAAAAACTGTTTTTT CASSREVTNEKLFF
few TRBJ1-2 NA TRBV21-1 TGTGCCAGCACGAAGGGGACAGGATGGGGAGGCTACACCTTC CASTKGTGWGGYTF
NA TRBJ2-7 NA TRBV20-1 TGCAGTGCAAGACAGGACGAGCAGTACTTC CSARQDEQYF
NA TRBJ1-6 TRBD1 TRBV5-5 TGTGCCAGCAGCTTGGCAGGGGGCAATTCACCCCTCCACTTT CASSLAGGNSPLHF
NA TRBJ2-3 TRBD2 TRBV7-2 TGTGCCAGCAGCTTTCTATCTAGCGGGGGAAGGTCAGATACGCAGTATTTT CASSFLSSGGRSDTQYF
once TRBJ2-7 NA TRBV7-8 TGTGCCAGCAGAGCTCCCGGTTCCAGTAATGACGAGCAGTACTTC CASRAPGSSNDEQYF
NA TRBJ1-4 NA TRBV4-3 TGCGCCAGCAGCCAAGACGGGGTAGGAGAAAAACTGTTTTTT CASSQDGVGEKLFF
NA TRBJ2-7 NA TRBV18 TGTGCCAGCTCAGCAGGGTCCCCCTCCTACGAGCAGTACTTC CASSAGSPSYEQYF
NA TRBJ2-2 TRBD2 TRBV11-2 TGTGCCAGCAGCTCCTCGGGACTAGCGGTTACCGGGGAGCTGTTTTTT CASSSSGLAVTGELFF
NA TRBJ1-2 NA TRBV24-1 TGTGCCACCAGTGATCACGACAGACATGGCTACACCTTC CATSDHDRHGYTF
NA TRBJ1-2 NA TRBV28 TGTGCCAGCAGTTTGCCCTACAGGGACATCTATGGCTACACCTTC CASSLPYRDIYGYTF
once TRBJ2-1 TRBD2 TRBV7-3 TGTGCCAGCAGCCTGGGACTAGCGATTGGAAATGAGCAGTTCTTC CASSLGLAIGNEQFF
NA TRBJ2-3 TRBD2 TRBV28 TGTGCCAGCAGTTCCCTTCCGGGTCGGCGGGAGAAAGCTGATACGCAGTATTTT CASSSLPGRREKADTQYF
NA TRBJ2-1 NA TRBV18 TGTGCCAGCTCACTCCCCTTCGGGGACGTAACGTGGGTTGAGCAGTTCTTC CASSLPFGDVTWVEQFF
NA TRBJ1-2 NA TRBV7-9 TGTGCCAGCAGCTTGAATACTGGCTATGGCTACACCTTC CASSLNTGYGYTF
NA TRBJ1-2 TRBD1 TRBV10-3 TGTGCCATCAGTGAGTCGACAGGGTACGATGGCTACACCTTC CAISESTGYDGYTF
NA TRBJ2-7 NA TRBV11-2 TGTGCCAGCAGCTTAAGATCCTACGAGCAGTACTTC CASSLRSYEQYF
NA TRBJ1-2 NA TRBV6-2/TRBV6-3 TGTGCCAGCAGCCGGGCAGCCACCACCAATAACTATGGCTACACCTTC CASSRAATTNNYGYTF
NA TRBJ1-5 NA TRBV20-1 TGCAGTGCTAGAAGACCCCAGCATTTT CSARRPQHF
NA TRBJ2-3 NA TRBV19 TGTGCCAGCACCCCAGGGCTGGGCACAGATACGCAGTATTTT CASTPGLGTDTQYF
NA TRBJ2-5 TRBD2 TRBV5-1 TGCGCCAGCAGCGCGGGACTAGCGGGAGTAGAGACCCAGTACTTC CASSAGLAGVETQYF
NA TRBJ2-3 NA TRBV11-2 TGTGCCAGCAGCTTATCTGGCGGCTCCACAGATACGCAGTATTTT CASSLSGGSTDTQYF
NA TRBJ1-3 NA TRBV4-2 TGTGCCAGCAGCCAAGAACGTGTGGGGCATTCGAGCTCTGGAAACACCATATATTTT CASSQERVGHSSSGNTIYF
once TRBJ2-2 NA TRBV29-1 TGCAGCGTAAGCACCGGGGCCAAGGACACCGGGGAGCTGTTTTTT CSVSTGAKDTGELFF
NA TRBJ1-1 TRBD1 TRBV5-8 TGTGCCAGCAGCTCGTTTGTGACAGGGTGGACTGAAGCTTTCTTT CASSSFVTGWTEAFF
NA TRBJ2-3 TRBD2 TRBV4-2 TGTGCCAGCAGCCAAGATGGGGGACGGGGGGTGAATACGCAGTATTTT CASSQDGGRGVNTQYF
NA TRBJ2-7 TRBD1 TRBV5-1 TGCGCCAGCAGCTTCTGGGACAGGGCTGACGAGCAGTACTTC CASSFWDRADEQYF
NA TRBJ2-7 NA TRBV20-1 TGCAGTGCTAGAGAGCTCTACGAGCAGTACTTC CSARELYEQYF